This TCR beta chain was captured in a study of blood T cell repertoires in COVID-19. Study at large: The study drew acute and convalescent COVID-19 samples from the United States, Italy and Spain.

Germline CDR1 is SGDLS and CDR2 is YYNGEE. CDR3 length: 15 amino acids. Trimming took off 4 bases at V and 1 base at J, with 13 bases between the two ends. As handled by the study authors: Using reference gene primer amplification, nucleated cell counts were estimated. Method: immunoSEQ multiplex PCR; TCRdb's copy keeps in-frame clones and lacks some. The DNA gave D and trimming, while V, J and clone size come from that table. The sample lists around 120,000 clones; around 78% were seen once. The V and J genes are TRBV9 and TRBJ2-3; D remains ambiguous. The sequence came from a man aged 30 to 45 with acute or convalescent COVID-19. Sequencing was done on a sample of peripheral blood. The CDR3 DNA reads as TGTGCCAGCAGCCCCCGTCCCCAGGGCACAGATACGCAGTATTTT. It encodes CASSPRPQGTDTQYF.